Detailed here is one TCR beta chain. The V gene lost 5 bases and the J gene lost 0 bases, with 10 bases spanning the gap. Germline assignment: CDR1 SGHTA and CDR2 FQGNSA. The CDR3 sequence is 14 residues long. Expressed TCRB transcripts were sequenced after all isolated RNA was converted to cDNA. The assay was immunoSEQ multiplex PCR, and TCRdb's table has in-frame clones only and misses some. Among approximately 400,000 clones, roughly 15% were seen once, and the ten largest hold about 0.02%. This entry belongs to a study of beta chain features in type 1 diabetes. Background on the study: Across the samples, more than 85 million sorted cells were examined in total.

Material: naive CD4+ T cells from blood. The rearrangement uses TRBV7-2 and TRBJ1-1; no firm D call. The sequence derives from a woman aged 18-35 years in good health. The CDR3 coding sequence is TGTGCCAGCAGCCCTATTGATATGAACACTGAAGCTTTCTTT. Translated, it gives CASSPIDMNTEAFF.